These 19 T cell receptor beta chains were sequenced from one sample in a study of T cells in Graves' hyperthyroidism and ophthalmopathy. Using RNA transcripts as the source, TCR beta CDR3 regions were amplified. During a first-round RT-PCR of the TCR CDR3, the HTBI primer set was used. In TCRdb, the multiplex PCR reads were re-called with MiXCR into one record per CDR3 protein. Among some 620,000 distinct CDR3 sequences, about 16% were seen once, and the ten largest hold around 4%. Sequenced sample: blood. The receptors come from a woman in her twenties or thirties with Graves' hyperthyroidism.

There are many counts of this clonotype. The chain uses TRBV7-8 and TRBJ1-6; no clear D. CDR1 is SGHVS and CDR2 is FQNEAQ in the germline V gene. V dropped 8 bases and J dropped 6 bases, with 17 bases sitting between them. There are 15 residues in the CDR3. The CDR3 sequence is CASARGNGRNSPLHF. The DNA of the CDR3 is TGTGCCAGCGCAAGAGGTAACGGGCGTAATTCACCCCTCCACTTT.

There are many counts of this clonotype. The rearrangement links TRBV7-2 to TRBJ2-1; possible D gene TRBD2, 7 bases. The ends were cut back, 0 bases at V and 7 bases at J, with 22 bases in the middle. CDR3 size: 18 residues. CDR1 is SGHTA and CDR2 is FQGNSA in the germline V gene. The chain's CDR3 is CASSLAGGRLAGHNEQFF. In DNA form, the CDR3 reads TGTGCCAGCAGCTTAGCGGGGGGGCGACTAGCAGGACATAATGAGCAGTTCTTC.

A few counts support this clonotype. The chain links TRBV7-3 to TRBJ2-3; 7 bases are shared with TRBD1. J gave up 5 bases and V 6 bases, and 5 bases lay outside the gene matches. Germline V CDR1 and CDR2: SGHTA, FQGTGA. This CDR3 comprises 13 residues. The DNA of the CDR3 is TGTGCCAGCAGACAGGGGAATGAAGATACGCAGTATTTT. The encoded protein is CASRQGNEDTQYF. Full variable domain (outside the CDR3, taken from reference TRBV7-3 and TRBJ2-3): GAGVSQTPSNKVTEKGKYVELRCDPISGHTALYWYRQSLGQGPEFLIYFQGTGAADDSGLPNDRFFAVRPEGSVSTLKIQRTERGDSAVYLCASRQGNEDTQYFGPGTRLTVL.

This clonotype was picked up a small number of times. The chain employs TRBV4-3 and TRBJ2-3; 7 positions match TRBD1. This CDR3 comprises 19 residues. Germline loops: CDR1 LGHNA, CDR2 YSLEER. The V gene end was trimmed by 0 bases and the J gene end by 4 bases; junction bases not matched to a gene: 16. CDR3 DNA sequence: TGCGCCAGCAGCCAAGATCCCCCATGGTGGCAGGGGGTCGCAGATACGCAGTATTTT. It yields the protein CASSQDPPWWQGVADTQYF.

This clonotype was seen repeatedly, ten times or more. The chain links TRBV7-9 to TRBJ2-1, with a possible D match to TRBD1 (5 bases). Per the germline V gene, CDR1 is SEHNR and CDR2 is FQNEAQ (reference sequence). V was trimmed by 1 base and J by 12 bases, leaving 10 bases between them. The CDR3 spans 12 residues. The CDR3 is CASSLGTRGQFF. In DNA form, the CDR3 reads TGTGCCAGCAGCTTAGGCACAAGGGGGCAGTTCTTC.

This clonotype has ten or more counts. This chain uses TRBV6-2 or TRBV6-3 with TRBJ2-7, with 8 bases that match TRBD2. CDR1 and CDR2 from the germline V gene are MNHEY and SVGEGT. V lost 0 bases, J lost 0 bases, and 7 bases stayed unmatched. CDR3 size: 17 residues. This CDR3 is CASSYSPGREVSYEQYF. Written as DNA, the CDR3 is TGTGCCAGCAGTTACTCGCCCGGGCGGGAGGTCTCCTACGAGCAGTACTTC.

This clonotype was recorded many times. The chain combines TRBV27 with TRBJ2-7; 8 bases agree with TRBD1. The V gene end was trimmed by 6 bases and the J gene end by 3 bases; junction bases not matched to a gene: 7. The CDR3 totals 14 residues. The germline CDR1 and CDR2 sequences are MNHEY and SMNVEV (reference sequence). The CDR3 reads CASRWTGNLYEQYF. The CDR3 DNA follows: TGTGCCAGCAGGTGGACAGGGAACCTCTACGAGCAGTACTTC.

This clonotype came up many times. The genes are TRBV28 and TRBJ2-7, with TRBD1 matching 8 bases. The CDR3 covers 12 residues. CDR1 MDHEN and CDR2 SYDVKM come from the germline V gene. The V segment lost 9 bases and the J segment 4 bases; nucleotides outside the gene matches: 5. Written as DNA, the CDR3 is TGTGCCAGTGGGACAGGAGATTACGAGCAGTACTTC. This sequence encodes CASGTGDYEQYF. Filled out from reference TRBV28 and TRBJ2-7, the complete variable domain reads DVKVTQSSRYLVKRTGEKVFLECVQDMDHENMFWYRQDPGLGLRLIYFSYDVKMKEKGDIPEGYSVSREKKERFSLILESASTNQTSMYLCASGTGDYEQYFGPGTRLTVT.

This clonotype was counted at least ten times. V is TRBV12-3 or TRBV12-4 and J is TRBJ2-7; the D call may be TRBD1 or TRBD2 (5 bases each). Trimming took 3 bases from V and 2 from J, leaving 11 bases between them. This CDR3 region has 14 residues. The CDR3 DNA is TGTGCCAGCAGTTTTTCCCAGGGACCCTACGAGCAGTACTTC. This sequence encodes CASSFSQGPYEQYF.

V gene TRBV7-2 combines with J gene TRBJ2-7, with D perhaps TRBD2 (7 bases). The ends were cut back, 2 bases at V and 8 bases at J, with 10 bases in the middle. The CDR3 spans 12 residues. Germline V gives CDR1 SGHTA, CDR2 FQGNSA. The CDR3, as DNA: TGTGCCAGCAGCTTACGCGGGGGCAAGCAGTACTTC. This encodes CASSLRGGKQYF.

This clonotype occurred many times. This chain's CDR3 is CASSLQGWGHQPQHF. Here the CDR3 DNA reads TGTGCCAGCAGTTTACAGGGCTGGGGACATCAGCCCCAGCATTTT. The V gene is TRBV28, the J gene TRBJ1-5, with D possibly TRBD1 on 5 matching bases. The CDR3 is 15 residues long. Trimming took 2 bases from V and 5 from J, leaving 13 bases between them. Germline CDR1 reads MDHEN; CDR2 reads SYDVKM.

The chain is built from TRBV7-2 and TRBJ2-1; 12 bases line up with TRBD2. This CDR3 region has 15 residues. Germline values: CDR1 SGHTA, CDR2 FQGNSA. The V and J ends lost 3 bases and 9 bases, in that order; junction bases with no gene match: 6. The CDR3, as DNA: TGTGCCAGCAGCTTCCGACTAGCGGGAGCAGGTGAGCAGTTCTTC. Amino acid sequence: CASSFRLAGAGEQFF. The full variable domain, completed using reference TRBV7-2 and TRBJ2-1, is GAGVSQSPSNKVTEKGKDVELRCDPISGHTALYWYRQSLGQGLEFLIYFQGNSAPDKSGLPSDRFSAERTGGSVSTLTIQRTQQEDSAVYLCASSFRLAGAGEQFFGPGTRLTVL.

V usage is TRBV30 and J usage is TRBJ2-1, with no clear D. The ends were cut back, 5 bases at V and 9 bases at J, with 11 bases in the middle. The germline gives CDR1 GTSNPN, CDR2 SVGIG (reference sequence). CDR3 length: 11 amino acids. In DNA form, the CDR3 reads TGTGCCTGGGGCCTCCTTACTGAGCAGTTCTTC. It specifies CAWGLLTEQFF.

Many counts were recorded for this clonotype. The chain links TRBV6-1 to TRBJ2-6; D is perhaps TRBD1 (5 bases). The V gene's germline CDR1 is MNHNS and CDR2 SASEGT. The CDR3 covers 16 residues. V was trimmed by 3 bases and J by 4 bases, leaving 13 bases between them. In DNA form, the CDR3 reads TGTGCCAGCAGTGATGTTCCAGGGTGGGGGGCCAACGTCCTGACTTTC. It yields the protein CASSDVPGWGANVLTF.

In this sample, this clonotype turned up many times. The J gene is TRBJ2-5, the V gene TRBV2, with TRBD1 identical over 7 bases. V shed 8 bases, J shed 3 bases, and the junction held 15 bases outside the gene matches. This CDR3 is 16 amino acids long. Per germline, CDR1 SNHLY and CDR2 FYNNEI. This CDR3 reads CASGQDRGGGKETQYF. Here the CDR3 DNA reads TGTGCCAGCGGACAGGACAGAGGTGGGGGTAAAGAGACCCAGTACTTC.

This clonotype was counted many times. V and J are TRBV28 and TRBJ2-3; no firm D call. Trimming stripped 3 bases from V and 3 bases from J, with 16 bases between. Germline CDR1 is MDHEN and CDR2 is SYDVKM. CDR3 size: 16 residues. CDR3 DNA sequence: TGTGCCAGCAGTTTCCCGCCCCGGCCAGCTACAGATACGCAGTATTTT. Its protein product is CASSFPPRPATDTQYF.

V and J are TRBV20-1 and TRBJ2-1; TRBD2 agrees at 9 bases. The CDR3 extends over 15 amino acids. V shed 1 base and J 6 bases; nucleotides not matched to a gene: 7. Germline V CDR1 and CDR2: DFQATT, SNEGSKA (reference sequence). The DNA for the CDR3 is TGCAGTGCTAGAGTGATAGGACTAGCGTTCAATGAGCAGTTCTTC. The encoded protein is CSARVIGLAFNEQFF.

This clonotype was seen repeatedly, ten times or more. The CDR3 region is CASTPASGLGEQFF. In DNA form, the CDR3 reads TGTGCCAGCACCCCAGCTAGCGGCCTAGGCGAGCAGTTCTTC. This chain uses TRBV28 with TRBJ2-1; TRBD2 aligns across 7 bases. The V and J ends lost 7 bases and 10 bases, in that order; junction bases with no gene match: 13. The CDR3 sequence is 14 residues long. Germline V gives CDR1 MDHEN, CDR2 SYDVKM.

Ten or more counts support this clonotype. The chain has TRBV20-1 and TRBJ1-2; D is unresolved. The CDR3 is 12 amino acids. V was clipped by 3 bases and J by 2 bases, with 7 bases between them. The germline V gene encodes CDR1 DFQATT and CDR2 SNEGSKA (reference sequence). CDR3 sequence: CSASSGNYGYTF. The CDR3 DNA follows: TGCAGTGCTAGTAGCGGAAACTATGGCTACACCTTC.